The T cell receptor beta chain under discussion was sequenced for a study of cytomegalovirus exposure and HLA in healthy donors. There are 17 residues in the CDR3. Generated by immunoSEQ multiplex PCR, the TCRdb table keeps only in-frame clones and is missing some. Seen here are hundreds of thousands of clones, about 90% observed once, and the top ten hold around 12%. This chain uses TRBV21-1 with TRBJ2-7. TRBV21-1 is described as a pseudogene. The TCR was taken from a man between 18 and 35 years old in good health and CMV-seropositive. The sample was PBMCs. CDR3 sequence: CASSKVLNLPLHDEQYF. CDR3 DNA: TGTGCCAGCAGCAAAGTTTTGAACCTACCCTTACACGACGAGCAGTACTTC.